Listed here are 22 T cell receptor beta chains from one sample, sequenced in a study of immune cell composition in non-small cell lung cancer. Sequencing was performed with immunoSEQ multiplex PCR; in TCRdb, only in-frame clones are kept and a portion is missing. The profile shows 14,000 or so clones, more than 65% of them singletons. Specimen: lung tumor tissue. These receptors originate from a human donor with non-small cell lung cancer.

The chain has TRBV9 and TRBJ2-3; no reliable D call. The germline V gene has CDR1 SGDLS and CDR2 YYNGEE. Deletions cut 0 bases from V and 3 bases from J, with 2 bases between. The CDR3 length is 12 residues. The CDR3 nucleotides are TGTGCCAGCAGCGTAGCAACAGATACGCAGTATTTT. This sequence encodes CASSVATDTQYF.

This chain joins TRBV4-2 and TRBJ2-1, with 8 bases aligning to TRBD2. This CDR3 is built from 18 residues. Trimming at V came to 0 bases and at J to 7 bases, leaving 14 bases not matched to a gene. CDR1 and CDR2 (germline): LGHNA, YNFKEQ. CDR3 nucleotides: TGTGCCAGCAGCCAAGAGCCCGCCCGACGGGAGGGCCGAAATGAGCAGTTCTTC. It yields the protein CASSQEPARREGRNEQFF.

This chain joins TRBV11-3 and TRBJ2-5, with TRBD2 matching 8 bases. V lost 1 base, J lost 5 bases, and 0 bases stayed unmatched. Germline loops: CDR1 SGHNT, CDR2 YENEEA. This CDR3 contains 13 residues. CDR3 region: CASSLAGGETQYF. DNA for the CDR3: TGTGCCAGCAGCTTAGCGGGAGGGGAGACCCAGTACTTC. Full variable domain (missing parts from reference TRBV11-3 and TRBJ2-5): EAGVVQSPRYKIIEKKQPVAFWCNPISGHNTLYWYLQNLGQGPELLIRYENEEAVDDSQLPKDRFSAERLKGVDSTLKIQPAELGDSAVYLCASSLAGGETQYFGPGTRLLVL.

This chain joins TRBV30 and TRBJ2-3; 9 nucleotides agree with TRBD2. Germline CDR1 and CDR2: GTSNPN and SVGIG (reference sequence). V lost 4 bases, J lost 1 base, and 3 bases stayed unmatched. This CDR3 has 14 amino acids. CDR3 sequence: CAWKGGRGTDTQYF. CDR3 DNA: TGTGCCTGGAAAGGCGGGAGGGGCACAGATACGCAGTATTTT.

The chain uses TRBV28 and TRBJ2-7; D is unclear. V lost 2 bases, J lost 6 bases, and 5 bases lay in between. Germline V gives CDR1 MDHEN, CDR2 SYDVKM. The CDR3 is made up of 11 amino acids. The CDR3 reads CASSLAFEQYF. The CDR3 DNA reads TGTGCCAGCAGTTTAGCGTTCGAGCAGTACTTC. The complete variable domain, with remaining parts taken from reference TRBV28 and TRBJ2-7, reads DVKVTQSSRYLVKRTGEKVFLECVQDMDHENMFWYRQDPGLGLRLIYFSYDVKMKEKGDIPEGYSVSREKKERFSLILESASTNQTSMYLCASSLAFEQYFGPGTRLTVT.

The chain recombines TRBV27 with TRBJ2-5; the D call may be TRBD1 or TRBD2 (5 bases each). The J call may be incorrect, as the DNA end agrees better with TRBJ2-7. CDR1 and CDR2 from the germline V gene are MNHEY and SMNVEV (reference sequence). This CDR3 has 19 amino acids. CDR3 region: CASSSQLGVRGASSYEQYF. The CDR3 coding sequence is TGTGCCAGCAGTTCCCAGTTGGGGGTTCGGGGAGCGAGCTCCTACGAGCAGTACTTC.

This clone was seen a single time. The V gene is TRBV9, the J gene TRBJ1-1, with TRBD1 as a possible D gene (5 bases). CDR3 length equals 16 residues. Germline V gives CDR1 SGDLS, CDR2 YYNGEE. Trimming took 0 bases from V and 3 from J, leaving 15 bases between them. The CDR3, as DNA: TGTGCCAGCAGCGTAGAACCGGGACGGTGGGACACTGAAGCTTTCTTT. It encodes CASSVEPGRWDTEAFF.

The chain has TRBV19 and TRBJ1-1, with D unresolved. Trimming took off 5 bases at V and 11 bases at J, with 27 bases between the two ends. This CDR3 is 16 amino acids long. The germline gives CDR1 LNHDA, CDR2 SQIVND (reference sequence). CDR3 residues: CASSYGGSGGSLVAFF. The CDR3 DNA is TGTGCCAGTAGTTACGGCGGGTCGGGAGGAAGTCTGGTGGCTTTCTTT.

This chain connects TRBV5-1 to TRBJ2-1; TRBD2 aligns across 10 bases. CDR1 and CDR2 from the germline V gene are SGHRS and YFSETQ. The CDR3 has 15 amino acids. V trimming: 2 bases; J trimming: 8 bases; junction bases outside the gene matches: 7. This CDR3 is CASSLTSGKNDEQFF. The CDR3 nucleotides are TGCGCCAGCAGCTTAACTAGCGGGAAGAACGATGAGCAGTTCTTC.

The rearrangement uses TRBV19 and TRBJ2-1, with 11 bases that match TRBD2. The CDR3 runs 15 residues. The V and J ends lost 6 bases and 6 bases, in that order; junction bases with no gene match: 7. CDR1 and CDR2 (germline): LNHDA, SQIVND (reference sequence). CDR3 nucleotide sequence: TGTGCCAGTAGGAAGGGACTAGCGGCGTCCAATGAGCAGTTCTTC. It is translated as CASRKGLAASNEQFF.

The rearrangement uses TRBV4-2 and TRBJ2-6; D is unclear. Trimming removed 5 bases at V and 0 bases at J, with 17 bases between. There are 18 residues in the CDR3. Germline CDR1 is LGHNA and CDR2 is YNFKEQ. CDR3 nucleotides: TGTGCCAGCAGCACGGTGGGAACCCTCTACTCTGGGGCCAACGTCCTGACTTTC. It translates to CASSTVGTLYSGANVLTF.

This sequence joins TRBV2 and TRBJ2-5; tentative D call: TRBD1 (6 bases). Germline CDR1 and CDR2: SNHLY and FYNNEI. The CDR3 totals 12 residues. CDR3 region: CAAVGQQETQYF. CDR3 coding DNA: TGTGCAGCGGTTGGACAGCAAGAGACCCAGTACTTC.

J is TRBJ2-3 and V is TRBV5-6; D might be TRBD2 (6 bases). This CDR3 contains 14 residues. Germline-derived CDR1 and CDR2 are SGHDT and YYEEEE. Trimming stripped 4 bases from V and 7 bases from J, with 16 bases between. The CDR3 reads CASSQGLGGNTQYF. CDR3 DNA: TGTGCCAGCAGCCAGGGACTTGGCGGAAATACGCAGTATTTT.

The chain employs TRBV5-5 and TRBJ2-3; 11 nucleotides match TRBD2. CDR1 SGHKS and CDR2 YYEKEE come from the germline V gene (reference sequence). CDR3 length: 18 residues. J gave up 7 bases and V 2 bases, and 15 bases lay outside the gene matches. The CDR3: CASSFGWALAGGSNTQYF. The DNA of the CDR3 is TGTGCCAGCAGCTTCGGGTGGGCCCTAGCGGGAGGTTCTAATACGCAGTATTTT.

The J gene is TRBJ1-6, the V gene TRBV28; tentative D call: TRBD1 (6 bases). Between the trimmed V and J ends, which lost 3 bases and 14 bases, there was a span of 20 bases. The germline gives CDR1 MDHEN, CDR2 SYDVKM. This CDR3 spans 15 amino acids. The CDR3 region is CASSFPGPLRGTLHF. The DNA for the CDR3 is TGTGCCAGCAGTTTCCCCGGGCCCCTTAGGGGGACCCTCCACTTT.

This rearrangement joins TRBV27 to TRBJ2-1; 7 bases are a match to TRBD2. The V gene's germline CDR1 is MNHEY and CDR2 SMNVEV (reference sequence). This CDR3 is built from 17 residues. V lost 1 base, J lost 6 bases, and 12 bases stayed unmatched. CDR3 in amino acids: CASSLLTSSKSFNEQFF. CDR3 nucleotide sequence: TGTGCCAGCAGTTTATTGACTAGCTCTAAGTCTTTCAATGAGCAGTTCTTC.

This chain links TRBV27 with TRBJ1-6; tentative D call: TRBD1 (5 bases). This CDR3 comprises 14 residues. CDR1 is MNHEY, CDR2 SMNVEV, per germline (reference sequence). V was pared by 6 bases and J by 6 bases, with 12 bases between. The CDR3 loop is CASSKTETNSPLHF. In nucleotides, the CDR3 is TGTGCCAGCAGCAAGACAGAGACTAATTCACCCCTCCACTTT.

V gene TRBV27 combines with J gene TRBJ2-1, with D perhaps being TRBD1 or TRBD2 (5 bases each). This CDR3 contains 17 residues. Germline CDR1 MNHEY, CDR2 SMNVEV (reference sequence). Trimming left V 0 bases short and J 2 bases short, with 14 bases between. The CDR3 reads CASSLSGTGVPYNEQFF. CDR3 bases: TGTGCCAGCAGTTTATCAGGGACCGGGGTTCCCTACAATGAGCAGTTCTTC.

The chain links TRBV27 to TRBJ2-3; TRBD2 is a possible D gene (6 bases). The CDR3 loop spans 16 amino acids. V was pared by 3 bases and J by 5 bases, with 18 bases between. Germline CDR1 reads MNHEY; CDR2 reads SMNVEV (reference sequence). The CDR3 protein is CASSLGTPQRGDTQYF. The CDR3 nucleotides are TGTGCCAGCAGTTTGGGGACTCCCCAAAGGGGAGATACGCAGTATTTT.

This clone was seen more than once but under ten times. V gene TRBV23-1 combines with J gene TRBJ1-6; TRBD1 matches at 8 bases. TRBV23-1 is labeled an ORF, and its function is uncertain. Trimming cost V 10 bases and J 8 bases; bases outside gene matches: 7. The CDR3 length is 13 residues. This chain's CDR3 is CATLDRDYSPLHF. The CDR3 DNA follows: TGCGCCACCTTGGACAGGGACTATTCACCCCTCCACTTT.

The J gene is TRBJ2-3, the V gene TRBV9; TRBD2 aligns across 11 bases. Per germline, CDR1 SGDLS and CDR2 YYNGEE. V shed 2 bases, J shed 3 bases, and the junction held 2 bases outside the gene matches. The CDR3 is 15 amino acids. The CDR3 DNA follows: TGTGCCAGCAGCGTTACTAGCGGGAGTACAGATACGCAGTATTTT. This translates into CASSVTSGSTDTQYF.

This rearrangement joins TRBV2 to TRBJ2-1; 8 positions agree with TRBD2. CDR1 and CDR2 (germline): SNHLY, FYNNEI. The CDR3 length is 12 residues. The trim removed 6 bases at V and 8 bases at J, leaving 3 bases unmatched. The CDR3 is CASRKAGDEQFF. CDR3 nucleotide sequence: TGTGCCAGCAGGAAAGCGGGGGATGAGCAGTTCTTC.